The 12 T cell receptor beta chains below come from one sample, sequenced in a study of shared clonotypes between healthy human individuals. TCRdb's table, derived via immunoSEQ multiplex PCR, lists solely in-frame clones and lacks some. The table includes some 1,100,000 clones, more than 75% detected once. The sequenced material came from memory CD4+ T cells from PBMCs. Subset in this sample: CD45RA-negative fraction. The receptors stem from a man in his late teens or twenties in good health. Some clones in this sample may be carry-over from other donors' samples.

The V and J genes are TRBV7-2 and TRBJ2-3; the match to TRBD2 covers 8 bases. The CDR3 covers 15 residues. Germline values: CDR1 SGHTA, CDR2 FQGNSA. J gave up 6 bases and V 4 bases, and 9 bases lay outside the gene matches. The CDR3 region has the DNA TGTGCCAGCAGCTCGGGACTAGGCCCCGCGGATACGCAGTATTTT. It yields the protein CASSSGLGPADTQYF.

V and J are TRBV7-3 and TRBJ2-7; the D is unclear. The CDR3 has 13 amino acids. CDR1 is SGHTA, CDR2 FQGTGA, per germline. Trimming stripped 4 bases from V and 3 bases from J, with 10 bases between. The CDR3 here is CASSYGTGYEQYF. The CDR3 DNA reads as TGTGCCAGCAGCTACGGCACGGGCTACGAGCAGTACTTC.

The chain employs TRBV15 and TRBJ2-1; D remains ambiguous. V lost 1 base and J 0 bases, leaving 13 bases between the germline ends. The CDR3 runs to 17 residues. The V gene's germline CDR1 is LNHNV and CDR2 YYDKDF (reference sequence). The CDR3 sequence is CATSRVGGTGSYNEQFF. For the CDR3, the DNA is TGTGCCACCAGCAGAGTGGGCGGAACCGGCTCCTACAATGAGCAGTTCTTC.

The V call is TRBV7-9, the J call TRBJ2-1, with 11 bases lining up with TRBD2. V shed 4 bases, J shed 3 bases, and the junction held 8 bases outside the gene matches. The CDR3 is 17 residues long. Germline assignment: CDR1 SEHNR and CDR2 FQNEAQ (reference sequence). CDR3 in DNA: TGTGCCAGCAGCTCGGGCCGACTAGCGGGATTCTACAATGAGCAGTTCTTC. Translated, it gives CASSSGRLAGFYNEQFF.

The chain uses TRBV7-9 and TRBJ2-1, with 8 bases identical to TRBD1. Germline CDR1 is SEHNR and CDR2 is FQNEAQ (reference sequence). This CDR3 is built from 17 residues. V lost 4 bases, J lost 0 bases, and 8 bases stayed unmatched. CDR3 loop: CASSSGQATSSYNEQFF. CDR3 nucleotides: TGTGCCAGCAGCTCGGGACAGGCAACGAGCTCCTACAATGAGCAGTTCTTC.

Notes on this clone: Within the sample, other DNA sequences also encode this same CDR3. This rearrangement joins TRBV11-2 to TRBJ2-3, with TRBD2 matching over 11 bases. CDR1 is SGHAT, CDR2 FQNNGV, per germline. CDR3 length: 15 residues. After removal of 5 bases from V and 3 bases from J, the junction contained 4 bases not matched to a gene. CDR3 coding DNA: TGTGCCAGCAGCCCCACTAGCGGGAGTACAGATACGCAGTATTTT. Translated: CASSPTSGSTDTQYF.

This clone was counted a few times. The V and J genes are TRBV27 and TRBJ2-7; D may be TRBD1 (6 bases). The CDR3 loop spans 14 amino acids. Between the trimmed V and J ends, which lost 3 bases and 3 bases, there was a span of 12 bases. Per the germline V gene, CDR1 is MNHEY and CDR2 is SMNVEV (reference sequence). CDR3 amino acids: CASSLTRGIYEQYF. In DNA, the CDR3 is TGTGCCAGCAGTTTGACGAGGGGGATCTACGAGCAGTACTTC.

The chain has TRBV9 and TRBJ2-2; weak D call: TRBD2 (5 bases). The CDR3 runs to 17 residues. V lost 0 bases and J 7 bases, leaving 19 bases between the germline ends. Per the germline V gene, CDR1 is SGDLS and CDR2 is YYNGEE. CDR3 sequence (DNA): TGTGCCAGCAGCGTAGGATTGGTGGGAGTACGCAACGGGGAGCTGTTTTTT. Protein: CASSVGLVGVRNGELFF.

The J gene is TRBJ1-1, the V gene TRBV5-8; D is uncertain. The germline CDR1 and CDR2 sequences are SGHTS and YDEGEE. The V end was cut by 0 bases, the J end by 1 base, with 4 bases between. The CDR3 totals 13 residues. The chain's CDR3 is CASSLAKNTEAFF. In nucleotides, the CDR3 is TGTGCCAGCAGCTTGGCCAAGAACACTGAAGCTTTCTTT.

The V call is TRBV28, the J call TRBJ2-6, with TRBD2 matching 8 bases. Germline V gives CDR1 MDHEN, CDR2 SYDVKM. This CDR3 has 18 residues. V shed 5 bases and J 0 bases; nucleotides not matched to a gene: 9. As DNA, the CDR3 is TGTGCCAGCAGTACCCGGGGGGGCTGGGGCTCTGGGGCCAACGTCCTGACTTTC. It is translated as CASSTRGGWGSGANVLTF.

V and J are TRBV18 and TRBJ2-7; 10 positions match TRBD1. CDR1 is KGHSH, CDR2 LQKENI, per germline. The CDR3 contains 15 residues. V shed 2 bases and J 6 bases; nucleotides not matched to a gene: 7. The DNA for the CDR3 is TGTGCCAGCTCACCAGGGACAGGGGCCTTTCTCGAGCAGTACTTC. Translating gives CASSPGTGAFLEQYF.

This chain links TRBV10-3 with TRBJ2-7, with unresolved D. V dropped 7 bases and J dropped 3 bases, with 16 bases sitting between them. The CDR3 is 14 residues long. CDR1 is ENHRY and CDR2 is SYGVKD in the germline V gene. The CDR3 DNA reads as TGTGCCATCACTACCATTCCAGGTGGCTACGAGCAGTACTTC. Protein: CAITTIPGGYEQYF.